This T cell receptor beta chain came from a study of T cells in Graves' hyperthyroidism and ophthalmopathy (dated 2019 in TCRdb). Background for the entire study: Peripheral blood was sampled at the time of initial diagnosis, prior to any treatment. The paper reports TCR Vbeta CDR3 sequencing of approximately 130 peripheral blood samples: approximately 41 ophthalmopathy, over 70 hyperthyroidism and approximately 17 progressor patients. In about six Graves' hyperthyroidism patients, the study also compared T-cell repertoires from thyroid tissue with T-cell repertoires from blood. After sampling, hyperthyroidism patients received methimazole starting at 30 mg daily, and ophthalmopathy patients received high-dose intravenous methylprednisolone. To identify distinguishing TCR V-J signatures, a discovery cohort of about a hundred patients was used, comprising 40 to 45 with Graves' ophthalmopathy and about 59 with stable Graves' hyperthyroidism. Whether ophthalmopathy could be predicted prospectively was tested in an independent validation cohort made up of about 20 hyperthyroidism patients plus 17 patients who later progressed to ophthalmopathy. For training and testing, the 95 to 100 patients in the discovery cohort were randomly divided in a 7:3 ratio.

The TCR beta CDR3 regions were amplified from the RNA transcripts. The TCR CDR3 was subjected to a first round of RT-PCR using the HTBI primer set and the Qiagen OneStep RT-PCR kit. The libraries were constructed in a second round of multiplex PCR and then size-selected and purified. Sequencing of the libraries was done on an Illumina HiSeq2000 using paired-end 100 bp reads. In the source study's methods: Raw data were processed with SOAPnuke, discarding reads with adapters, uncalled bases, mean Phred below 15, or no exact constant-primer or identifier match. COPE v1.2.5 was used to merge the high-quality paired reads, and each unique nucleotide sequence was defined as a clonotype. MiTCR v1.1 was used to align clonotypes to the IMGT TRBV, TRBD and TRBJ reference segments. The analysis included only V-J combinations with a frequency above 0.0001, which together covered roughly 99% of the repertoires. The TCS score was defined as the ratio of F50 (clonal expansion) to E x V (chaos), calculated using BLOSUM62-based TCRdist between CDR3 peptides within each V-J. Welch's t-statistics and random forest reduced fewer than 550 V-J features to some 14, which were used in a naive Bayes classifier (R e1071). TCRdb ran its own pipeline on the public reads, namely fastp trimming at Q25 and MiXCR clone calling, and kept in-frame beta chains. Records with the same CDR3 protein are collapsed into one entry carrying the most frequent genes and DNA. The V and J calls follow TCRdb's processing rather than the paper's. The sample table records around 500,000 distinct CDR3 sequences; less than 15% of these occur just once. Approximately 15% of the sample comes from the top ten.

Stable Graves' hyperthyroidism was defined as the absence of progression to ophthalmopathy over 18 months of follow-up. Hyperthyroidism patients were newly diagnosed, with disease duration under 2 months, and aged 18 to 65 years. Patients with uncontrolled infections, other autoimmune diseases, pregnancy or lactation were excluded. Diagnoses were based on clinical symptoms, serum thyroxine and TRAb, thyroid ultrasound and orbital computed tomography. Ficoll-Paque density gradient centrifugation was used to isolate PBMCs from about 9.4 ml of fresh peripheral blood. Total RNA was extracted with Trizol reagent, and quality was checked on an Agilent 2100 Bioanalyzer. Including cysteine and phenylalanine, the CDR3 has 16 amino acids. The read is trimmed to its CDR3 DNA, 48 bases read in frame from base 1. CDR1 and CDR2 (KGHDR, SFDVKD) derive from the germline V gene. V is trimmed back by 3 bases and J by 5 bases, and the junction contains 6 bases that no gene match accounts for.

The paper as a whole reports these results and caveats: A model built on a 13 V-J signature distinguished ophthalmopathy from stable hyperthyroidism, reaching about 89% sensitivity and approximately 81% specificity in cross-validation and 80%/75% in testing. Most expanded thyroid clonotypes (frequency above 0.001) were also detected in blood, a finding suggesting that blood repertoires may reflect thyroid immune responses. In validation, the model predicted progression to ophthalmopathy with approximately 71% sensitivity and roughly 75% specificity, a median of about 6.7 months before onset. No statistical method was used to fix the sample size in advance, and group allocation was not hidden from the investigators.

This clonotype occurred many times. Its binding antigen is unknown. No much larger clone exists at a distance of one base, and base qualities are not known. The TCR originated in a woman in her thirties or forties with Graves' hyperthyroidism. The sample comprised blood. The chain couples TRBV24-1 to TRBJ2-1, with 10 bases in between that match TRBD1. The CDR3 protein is CATSDNPGTGDNEQFF. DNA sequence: TGTGCCACCAGTGATAATCCCGGGACAGGGGACAATGAGCAGTTCTTC.